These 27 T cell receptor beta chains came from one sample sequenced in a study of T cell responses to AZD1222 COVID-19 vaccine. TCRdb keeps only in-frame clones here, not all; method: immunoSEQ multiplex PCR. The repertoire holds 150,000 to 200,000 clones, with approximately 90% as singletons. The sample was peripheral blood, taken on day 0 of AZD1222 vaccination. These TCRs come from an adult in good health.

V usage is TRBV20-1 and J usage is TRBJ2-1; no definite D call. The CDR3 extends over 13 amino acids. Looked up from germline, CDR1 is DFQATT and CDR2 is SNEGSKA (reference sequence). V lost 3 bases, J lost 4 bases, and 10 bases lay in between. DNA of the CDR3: TGCAGTGCTAGTTTAGGGATTTACAATGAGCAGTTCTTC. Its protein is CSASLGIYNEQFF.

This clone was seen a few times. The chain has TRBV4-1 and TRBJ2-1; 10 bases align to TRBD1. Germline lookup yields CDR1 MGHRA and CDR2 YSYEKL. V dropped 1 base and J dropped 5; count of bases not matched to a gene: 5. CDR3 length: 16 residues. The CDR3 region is CASSQGVGQGHNEQFF. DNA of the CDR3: TGCGCCAGCAGCCAAGGGGTGGGACAGGGGCACAATGAGCAGTTCTTC.

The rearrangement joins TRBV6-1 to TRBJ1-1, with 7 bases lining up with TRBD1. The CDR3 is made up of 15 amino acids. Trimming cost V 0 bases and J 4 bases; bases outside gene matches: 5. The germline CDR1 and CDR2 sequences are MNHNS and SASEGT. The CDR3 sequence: CASSEARSGGTEAFF. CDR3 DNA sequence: TGTGCCAGCAGTGAAGCGCGGTCAGGGGGCACTGAAGCTTTCTTT.

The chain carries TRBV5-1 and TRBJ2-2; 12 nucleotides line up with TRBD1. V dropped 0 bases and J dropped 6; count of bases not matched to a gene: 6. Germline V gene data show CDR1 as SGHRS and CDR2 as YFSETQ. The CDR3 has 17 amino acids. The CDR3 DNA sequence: TGCGCCAGCAGCTTGGGGCCGGGACAGGGGGCTGCCGGGGAGCTGTTTTTT. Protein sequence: CASSLGPGQGAAGELFF.

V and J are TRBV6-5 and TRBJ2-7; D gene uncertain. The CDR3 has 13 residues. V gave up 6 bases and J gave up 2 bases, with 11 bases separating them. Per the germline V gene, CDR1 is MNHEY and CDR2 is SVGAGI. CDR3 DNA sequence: TGTGCCAGCAGCAAACCCGGCACCTACGAGCAGTACTTC. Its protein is CASSKPGTYEQYF.

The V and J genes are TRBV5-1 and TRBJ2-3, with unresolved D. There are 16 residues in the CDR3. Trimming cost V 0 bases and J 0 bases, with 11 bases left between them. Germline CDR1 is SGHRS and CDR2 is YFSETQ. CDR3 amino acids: CASSLAGRHSTDTQYF. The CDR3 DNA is TGCGCCAGCAGCTTGGCCGGGCGGCATAGCACAGATACGCAGTATTTT.

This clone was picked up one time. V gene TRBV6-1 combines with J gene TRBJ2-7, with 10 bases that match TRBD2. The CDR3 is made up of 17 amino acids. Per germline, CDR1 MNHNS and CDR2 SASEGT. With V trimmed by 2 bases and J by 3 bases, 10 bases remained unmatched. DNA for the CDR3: TGTGCCAGCAGTGAAATGACGTGGGCTAGCGGGAGCTACGAGCAGTACTTC. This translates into CASSEMTWASGSYEQYF.

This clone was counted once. CDR3 DNA sequence: TGTGCCAGCAGTCCCTCAGGACATAGTGAGCAGTTCTTC. This sequence encodes CASSPSGHSEQFF. J is TRBJ2-1 and V is TRBV7-6, with D perhaps matching TRBD1 (5 bases). The CDR3 has 13 amino acids. Between the trimmed V and J ends, which lost 6 bases and 9 bases, there was a span of 15 bases. CDR1 and CDR2 (germline): SGHVS, FNYEAQ.

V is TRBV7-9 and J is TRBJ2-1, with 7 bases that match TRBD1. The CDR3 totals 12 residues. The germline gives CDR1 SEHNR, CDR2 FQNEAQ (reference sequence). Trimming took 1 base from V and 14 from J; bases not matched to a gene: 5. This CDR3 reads CASSLEDRQKFF. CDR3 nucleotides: TGTGCCAGCAGCTTAGAGGACAGGCAAAAGTTCTTC.

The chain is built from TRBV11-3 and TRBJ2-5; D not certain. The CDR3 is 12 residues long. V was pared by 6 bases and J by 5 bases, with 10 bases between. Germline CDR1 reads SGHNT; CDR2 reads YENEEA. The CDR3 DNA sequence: TGTGCCAGCAGAAACGATGGGGAGACCCAGTACTTC. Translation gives CASRNDGETQYF.

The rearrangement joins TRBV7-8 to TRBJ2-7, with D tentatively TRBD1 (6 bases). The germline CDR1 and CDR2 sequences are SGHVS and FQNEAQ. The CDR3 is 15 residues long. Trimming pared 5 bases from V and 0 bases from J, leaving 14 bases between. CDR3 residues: CASSLLTGSSYEQYF. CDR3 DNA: TGTGCCAGCAGCCTATTGACAGGAAGCTCCTACGAGCAGTACTTC.

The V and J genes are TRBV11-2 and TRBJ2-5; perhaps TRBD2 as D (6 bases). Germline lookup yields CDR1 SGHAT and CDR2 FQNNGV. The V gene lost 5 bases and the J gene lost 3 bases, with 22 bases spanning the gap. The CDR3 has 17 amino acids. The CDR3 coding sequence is TGTGCCAGCAGCCCGGGGGTCAGACAGCGCTCAGAAGAGACCCAGTACTTC. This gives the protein CASSPGVRQRSEETQYF.

This CDR3 is CASSQTKAPSPYEQYF. CDR3 in DNA: TGCGCCAGCAGCCAAACCAAGGCCCCCTCCCCCTACGAGCAGTACTTC. This sequence joins TRBV4-3 and TRBJ2-7, with D unclear. The CDR3 is made up of 16 amino acids. Germline lookup yields CDR1 LGHNA and CDR2 YSLEER. V was shortened by 2 bases and J by 2 bases, with 16 bases between the two germline ends.

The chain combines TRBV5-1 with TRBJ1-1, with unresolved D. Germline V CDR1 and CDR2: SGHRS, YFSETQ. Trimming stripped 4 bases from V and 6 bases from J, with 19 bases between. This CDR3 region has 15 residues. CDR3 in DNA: TGCGCCAGCAGCCCCGCCTCAGCGAGGCCCGCTGAAGCTTTCTTT. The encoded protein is CASSPASARPAEAFF.

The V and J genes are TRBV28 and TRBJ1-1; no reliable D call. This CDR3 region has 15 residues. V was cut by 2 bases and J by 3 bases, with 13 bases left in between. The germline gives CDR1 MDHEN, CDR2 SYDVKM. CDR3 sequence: CASSLGPSGDTEAFF. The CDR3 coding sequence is TGTGCCAGCAGTTTAGGTCCCAGTGGAGACACTGAAGCTTTCTTT. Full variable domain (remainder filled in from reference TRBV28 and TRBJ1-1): DVKVTQSSRYLVKRTGEKVFLECVQDMDHENMFWYRQDPGLGLRLIYFSYDVKMKEKGDIPEGYSVSREKKERFSLILESASTNQTSMYLCASSLGPSGDTEAFFGQGTRLTVV.

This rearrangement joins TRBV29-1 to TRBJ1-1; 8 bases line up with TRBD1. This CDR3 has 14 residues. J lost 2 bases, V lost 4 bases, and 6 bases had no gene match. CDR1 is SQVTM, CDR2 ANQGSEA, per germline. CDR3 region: CSVGQGKFNTEAFF. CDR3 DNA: TGCAGCGTTGGACAGGGGAAATTCAACACTGAAGCTTTCTTT.

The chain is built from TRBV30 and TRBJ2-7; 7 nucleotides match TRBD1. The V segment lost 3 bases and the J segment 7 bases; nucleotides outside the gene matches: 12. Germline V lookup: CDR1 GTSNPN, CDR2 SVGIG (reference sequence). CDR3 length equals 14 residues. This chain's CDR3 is CAWRNPGTASEQYF. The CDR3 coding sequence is TGTGCCTGGAGAAACCCTGGGACAGCCTCGGAGCAGTACTTC.

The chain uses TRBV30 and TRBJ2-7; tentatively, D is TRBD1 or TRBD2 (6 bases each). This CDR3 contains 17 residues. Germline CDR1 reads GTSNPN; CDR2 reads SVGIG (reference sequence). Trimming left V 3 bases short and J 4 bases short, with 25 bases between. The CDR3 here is CAWSPTRFRGGEYEQYF. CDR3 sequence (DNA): TGTGCCTGGAGCCCGACCCGATTCAGGGGCGGGGAGTACGAGCAGTACTTC.

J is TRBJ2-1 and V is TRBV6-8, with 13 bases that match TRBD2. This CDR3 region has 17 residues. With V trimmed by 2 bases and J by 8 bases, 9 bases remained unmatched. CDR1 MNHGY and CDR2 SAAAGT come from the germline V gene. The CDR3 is CASSYRDGLAGADEQFF. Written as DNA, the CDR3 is TGTGCCAGCAGTTACCGCGACGGACTAGCGGGAGCCGATGAGCAGTTCTTC.

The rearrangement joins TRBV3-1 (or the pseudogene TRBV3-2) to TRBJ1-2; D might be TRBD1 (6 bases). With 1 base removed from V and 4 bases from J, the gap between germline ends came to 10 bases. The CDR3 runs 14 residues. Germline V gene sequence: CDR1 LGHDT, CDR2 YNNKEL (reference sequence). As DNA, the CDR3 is TGTGCCAGCAGCCAAGGCAGGGGACCCTATGGCTACACCTTC. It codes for CASSQGRGPYGYTF.

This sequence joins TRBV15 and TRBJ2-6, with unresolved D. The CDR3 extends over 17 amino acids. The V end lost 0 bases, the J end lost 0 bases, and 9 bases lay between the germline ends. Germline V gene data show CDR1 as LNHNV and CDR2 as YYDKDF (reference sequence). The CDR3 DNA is TGTGCCACCAGCAGAGATGAGAGAAGCTCTGGGGCCAACGTCCTGACTTTC. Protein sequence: CATSRDERSSGANVLTF.

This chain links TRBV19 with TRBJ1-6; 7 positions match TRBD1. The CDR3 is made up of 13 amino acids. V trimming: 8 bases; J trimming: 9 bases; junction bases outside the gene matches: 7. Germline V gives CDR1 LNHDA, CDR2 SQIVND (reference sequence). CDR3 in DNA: TGTGCCAGTCGGACAGGCGATCCTTCACCCCTCCACTTT. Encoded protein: CASRTGDPSPLHF.

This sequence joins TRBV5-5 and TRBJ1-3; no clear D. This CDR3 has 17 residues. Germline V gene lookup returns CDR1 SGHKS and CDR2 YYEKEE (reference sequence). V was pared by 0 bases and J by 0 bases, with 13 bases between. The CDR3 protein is CASSLVPRSSSGNTIYF. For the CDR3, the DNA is TGTGCCAGCAGCTTGGTTCCACGATCTAGCTCTGGAAACACCATATATTTT.

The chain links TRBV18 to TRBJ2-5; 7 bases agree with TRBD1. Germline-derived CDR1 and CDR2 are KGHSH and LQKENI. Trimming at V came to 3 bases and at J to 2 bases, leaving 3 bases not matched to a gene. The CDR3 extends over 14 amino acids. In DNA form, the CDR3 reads TGTGCCAGCTCACCGACAGGGAAACAAGAGACCCAGTACTTC. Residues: CASSPTGKQETQYF.

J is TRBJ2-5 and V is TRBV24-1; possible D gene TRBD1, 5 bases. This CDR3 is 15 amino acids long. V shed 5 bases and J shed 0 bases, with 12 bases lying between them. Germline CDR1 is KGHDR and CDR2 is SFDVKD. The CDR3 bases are TGTGCCACCAGTGTAGGGGATTGGTACCAAGAGACCCAGTACTTC. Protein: CATSVGDWYQETQYF.

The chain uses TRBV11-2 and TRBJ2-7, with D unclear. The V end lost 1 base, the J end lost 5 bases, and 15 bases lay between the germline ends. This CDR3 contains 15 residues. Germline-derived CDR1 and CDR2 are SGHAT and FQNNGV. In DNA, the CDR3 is TGTGCCAGCAGCTTAGCCGGACGCGCTTCCGACGAGCAGTACTTC. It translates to CASSLAGRASDEQYF. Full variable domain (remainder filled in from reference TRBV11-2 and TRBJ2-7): EAGVAQSPRYKIIEKRQSVAFWCNPISGHATLYWYQQILGQGPKLLIQFQNNGVVDDSQLPKDRFSAERLKGVDSTLKIQPAKLEDSAVYLCASSLAGRASDEQYFGPGTRLTVT.

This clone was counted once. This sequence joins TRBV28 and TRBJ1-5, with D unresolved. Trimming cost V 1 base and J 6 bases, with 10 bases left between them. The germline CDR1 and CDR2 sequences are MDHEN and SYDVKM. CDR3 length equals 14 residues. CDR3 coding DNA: TGTGCCAGCAGTTTATCCTGGGCGGGTCAGCCCCAGCATTTT. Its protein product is CASSLSWAGQPQHF.